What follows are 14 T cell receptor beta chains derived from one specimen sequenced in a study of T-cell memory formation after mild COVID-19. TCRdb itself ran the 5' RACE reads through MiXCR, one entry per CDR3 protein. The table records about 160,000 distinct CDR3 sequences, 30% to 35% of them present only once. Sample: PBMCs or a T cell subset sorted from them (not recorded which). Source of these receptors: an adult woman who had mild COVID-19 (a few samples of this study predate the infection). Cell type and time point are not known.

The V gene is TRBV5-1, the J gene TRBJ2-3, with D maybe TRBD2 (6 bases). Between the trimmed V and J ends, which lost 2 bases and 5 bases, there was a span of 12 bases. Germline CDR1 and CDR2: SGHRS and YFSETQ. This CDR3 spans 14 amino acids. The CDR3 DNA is TGCGCCAGCAGCTTAGGAGGGTTGGGAGATACGCAGTATTTT. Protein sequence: CASSLGGLGDTQYF.

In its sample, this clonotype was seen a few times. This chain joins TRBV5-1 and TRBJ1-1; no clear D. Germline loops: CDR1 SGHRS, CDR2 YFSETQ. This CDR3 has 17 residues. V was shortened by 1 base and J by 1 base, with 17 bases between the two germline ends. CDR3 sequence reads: CASSLRVLELSNTEAFF. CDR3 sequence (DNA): TGCGCCAGCAGCTTGAGGGTCCTGGAGCTTTCGAACACTGAAGCTTTCTTT.

CDR3 in DNA: TGCAGTGCGGTAAGGGGTCCAAGCAATCAGCCCCAGCATTTT. This translates into CSAVRGPSNQPQHF. This chain uses TRBV20-1 with TRBJ1-5, with TRBD1 as a possible D gene (5 bases). Germline CDR1 is DFQATT and CDR2 is SNEGSKA (reference sequence). The CDR3 has 14 residues. Deletions cut 6 bases from V and 1 base from J, with 13 bases between.

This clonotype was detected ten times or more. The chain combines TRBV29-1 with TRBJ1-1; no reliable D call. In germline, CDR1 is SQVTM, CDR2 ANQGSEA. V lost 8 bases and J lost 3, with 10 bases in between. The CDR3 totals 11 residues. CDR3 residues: CSPGGYTEAFF. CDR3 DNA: TGCAGCCCGGGTGGTTACACTGAAGCTTTCTTT.

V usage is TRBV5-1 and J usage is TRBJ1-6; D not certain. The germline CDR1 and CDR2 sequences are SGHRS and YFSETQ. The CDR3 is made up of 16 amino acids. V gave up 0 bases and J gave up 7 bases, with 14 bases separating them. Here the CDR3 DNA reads TGCGCCAGCAGCTTGGAACTCAGGCGGGCAAATTCACCCCTCCACTTT. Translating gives CASSLELRRANSPLHF.

The CDR3 DNA sequence: TGCAGTGCTAGAGAGGGACTAGCGGGAGGTACCGGGGAGCTGTTTTTT. Its translation: CSAREGLAGGTGELFF. The chain joins TRBV20-1 to TRBJ2-2, with 15 bases that match TRBD2. V dropped 0 bases and J dropped 5; count of bases not matched to a gene: 1. Germline values: CDR1 DFQATT, CDR2 SNEGSKA (reference sequence). The CDR3 covers 16 residues.

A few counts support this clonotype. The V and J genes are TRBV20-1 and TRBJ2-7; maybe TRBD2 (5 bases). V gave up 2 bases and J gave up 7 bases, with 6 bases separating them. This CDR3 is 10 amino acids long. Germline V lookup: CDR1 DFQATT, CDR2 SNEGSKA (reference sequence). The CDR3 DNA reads TGCAGTGCTAGATCGGGGGAGCAGTACTTC. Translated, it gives CSARSGEQYF.

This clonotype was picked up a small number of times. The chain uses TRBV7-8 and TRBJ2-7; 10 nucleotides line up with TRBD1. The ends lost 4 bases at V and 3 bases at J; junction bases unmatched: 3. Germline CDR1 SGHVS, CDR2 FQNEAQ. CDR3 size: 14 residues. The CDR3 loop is CASSSGTGVYEQYF. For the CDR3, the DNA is TGTGCCAGCAGCTCCGGGACAGGGGTCTACGAGCAGTACTTC.

The CDR3 DNA is TGTGCCAGCAGTTACTGGGACCCCTTATACAATGAGCAGTTCTTC. Its translation: CASSYWDPLYNEQFF. The V call is TRBV6-2 or TRBV6-3, the J call TRBJ2-1; D could derive from TRBD1 or TRBD2 (5 bases each). Germline V gene data show CDR1 as MNHEY and CDR2 as SVGEGT. This CDR3 spans 15 amino acids. Trimming stripped 1 base from V and 4 bases from J, with 11 bases between.

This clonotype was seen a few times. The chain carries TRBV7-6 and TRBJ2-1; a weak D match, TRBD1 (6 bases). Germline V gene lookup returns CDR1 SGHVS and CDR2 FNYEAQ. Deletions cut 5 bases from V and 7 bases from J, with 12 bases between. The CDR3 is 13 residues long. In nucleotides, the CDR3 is TGTGCCAGCAGCCCTACAGGGATTAATGAGCAGTTCTTC. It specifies CASSPTGINEQFF.

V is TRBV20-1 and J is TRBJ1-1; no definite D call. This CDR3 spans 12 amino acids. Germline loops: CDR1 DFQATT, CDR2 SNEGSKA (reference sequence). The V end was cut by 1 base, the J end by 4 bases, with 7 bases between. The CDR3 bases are TGCAGTGCTAGAGGACGGCTCACTGAAGCTTTCTTT. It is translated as CSARGRLTEAFF.

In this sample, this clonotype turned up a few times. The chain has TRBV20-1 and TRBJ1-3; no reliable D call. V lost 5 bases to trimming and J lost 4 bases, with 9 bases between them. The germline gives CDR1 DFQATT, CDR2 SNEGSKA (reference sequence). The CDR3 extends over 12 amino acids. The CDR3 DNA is TGCAGTGCTCTCGCAGCCGGAAACACCATATATTTT. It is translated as CSALAAGNTIYF.

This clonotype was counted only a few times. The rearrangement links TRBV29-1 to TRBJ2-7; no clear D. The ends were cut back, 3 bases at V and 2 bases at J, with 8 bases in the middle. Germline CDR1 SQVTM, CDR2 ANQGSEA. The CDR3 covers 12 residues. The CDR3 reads CSVETTTYEQYF. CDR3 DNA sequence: TGCAGCGTTGAGACCACGACCTACGAGCAGTACTTC.

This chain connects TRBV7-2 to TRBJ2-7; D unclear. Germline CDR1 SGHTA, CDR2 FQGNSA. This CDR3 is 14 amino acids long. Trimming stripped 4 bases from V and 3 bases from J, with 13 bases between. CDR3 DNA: TGTGCCAGCAGCTCAGACTCCCGAAACTACGAGCAGTACTTC. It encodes CASSSDSRNYEQYF.